This record looks at one T cell receptor (beta chain) sequence and its context. This clonotype has a handful of counts. Its antigen target is currently unknown. One base away there is no much larger clone; base qualities are not given. The data derive from a study of T cell repertoires in cytomegalovirus infection (dated by TCRdb to about 2019). Background on the whole study: Because public TCR beta signatures pointed to carriage of CMV infection together with the matching HLA type, the HLA type of each donor mattered for the analysis. The paper as a whole reports these results and caveats: Cumulative frequency of public TCR beta family members discriminated carriers of CMV infection plus the relevant HLA type in this cohort and an independent 352-donor cohort. The ex vivo response was dominated by HLA-C-restricted CMV-specific TCR beta clonotypes, and the single most frequent clonotype in two of eight donors was supplied by these HLA-C-restricted clonotypes.

The instrument given in TCRdb is Illumina HiSeq 1500. TCRdb's own reprocessing of the public reads used fastp at Q25 and MiXCR and kept productive beta chains. Duplicate CDR3 protein sequences are folded into a single record with the most common DNA and genes. This sample has about 740,000 distinct CDR3 sequences in its table, and about 40% of those were observed once. The ten top clones hold roughly 2.8% of the sample. V trim: 6 bases; J trim: 5 bases; unmatched bases: 3. The CDR3 goes from the cysteine to the phenylalanine over 13 residues. The read is trimmed to its CDR3 DNA, 39 bases read in frame from base 1.

This sequence was found in a human donor in good health (CMV status not recorded). Some clones in this sample may be carry-over from other donors' samples. Recombination joined TRBV12-3 or TRBV12-4 with TRBJ2-7, and 11 bases in between align with TRBD1. Specimen: PBMCs. CDR3 protein: CASSRTGGNEQYF. The sequence in DNA is TGTGCCAGCAGCCGGACAGGGGGCAACGAGCAGTACTTC.